This is a list of T cell receptor beta chains from one sample in a study of T cells in Graves' hyperthyroidism and ophthalmopathy. TCRdb ran MiXCR on the multiplex PCR reads and lists one entry per CDR3 protein. The repertoire holds more than 500,000 distinct CDR3 sequences, with around 42% as singletons. The sequencing input was peripheral blood or thyroid tissue (not recorded which). These receptors came from an adult woman with Graves' disease, either hyperthyroidism or ophthalmopathy (not recorded which). The CDR3 runs from the conserved cysteine through the conserved F or W. Each record gives: V gene, CDR3 protein.

TRBV25-1,CASSAPLELKETQYF
TRBV2,CASGGRLQETQYF
TRBV6-5,CASGSGGSLYEQYF
TRBV28,CATTASYEQYF
TRBV5-1,CASSQTGGGNYGYTF
TRBV7-9,CASSRSVSYEQYF
TRBV6-1,CAISEAGNTGELFF
TRBV7-8,CASSLAGGAGYGYTF
TRBV7-9,CASSLEGRNGEQYF
TRBV10-3,CAISAQGANQPQHF
TRBV29-1,CSVETSGSYEQYF
TRBV13,CASSSVGGSYEQYF
TRBV29-1,CSVEGRKGAGELFF